This is a list of T cell receptor beta chains from one sample in a study of blood T cell repertoires in COVID-19. Sequenced by immunoSEQ multiplex PCR; TCRdb stores in-frame clones only, minus some. Found here are about 170,000 clones, 80% to 95% of them singletons; the top ten hold about 4.8%. What was sequenced was peripheral blood. These receptors all come from a man aged 25-45 years with COVID-19, enrolled during active disease. The CDR3 runs from the conserved cysteine through the conserved F or W. A D gene is named only where the DNA matches it firmly. Rows give clone size only sometimes, using once, few, many, or a class for an expanded clone.

CDR3	DNA	V	J	size	D
CASNIQGQPQHF	TGTGCCAGTAACATCCAGGGGCAGCCCCAGCATTTT	TRBV19	TRBJ1-5	NA	NA
CASSIQGAPGETQYF	TGTGCCAGCAGCATACAGGGGGCGCCTGGGGAGACCCAGTACTTC	TRBV5-5	TRBJ2-5	once	TRBD1
CASSLPRLSTDTQYF	TGTGCCAGCAGCTTACCTCGGTTAAGCACAGATACGCAGTATTTT	TRBV7-9	TRBJ2-3	NA	NA
CASSQDARQNYGYTF	TGCGCCAGCAGCCAAGATGCGAGACAGAACTATGGCTACACCTTC	TRBV4-1	TRBJ1-2	NA	NA
CASRQREGGELFF	TGCGCCAGCAGGCAGAGGGAGGGCGGGGAGCTGTTTTTT	TRBV4-1	TRBJ2-2	NA	TRBD2
CASSYSGLAAYEQYF	TGTGCCAGCAGTTACTCGGGACTAGCCGCCTACGAGCAGTACTTC	TRBV6-5	TRBJ2-7	NA	TRBD2
CASSWAISNYGYTF	TGTGCCAGCAGTTGGGCCATATCTAACTATGGCTACACCTTC	TRBV6-5	TRBJ1-2	NA	NA
CASSLGTIDEQYF	TGTGCCAGCAGCTTGGGGACAATCGACGAGCAGTACTTC	TRBV11-3	TRBJ2-7	NA	NA
CASSLAQGRSNEQFF	TGTGCCAGCAGCTTAGCACAGGGTAGGAGCAATGAGCAGTTCTTC	TRBV7-8	TRBJ2-1	NA	NA
CASSYGGGYGYTF	TGTGCCAGCAGCTACGGGGGGGGCTATGGCTACACCTTC	TRBV7-2	TRBJ1-2	NA	NA
CASSQAGTGIYGYTF	TGTGCCAGCAGCCAAGCCGGGACAGGGATCTATGGCTACACCTTC	TRBV14	TRBJ1-2	NA	TRBD1
CASSQGAGSEDTIYF	TGTGCCAGCAGCCAGGGGGCTGGGAGCGAAGACACCATATATTTT	TRBV14	TRBJ1-3	NA	NA
CASSDGTGNGYTF	TGTGCCAGCAGCGACGGGACTGGGAATGGCTACACCTTC	TRBV9	TRBJ1-2	NA	NA
CASSPPMTSSEQYF	TGTGCCAGCTCACCACCGATGACTAGCTCCGAGCAGTACTTC	TRBV18	TRBJ2-7	NA	TRBD2
CASSYTANLEVEQYF	TGTGCCAGCAGTTACACGGCCAACTTAGAGGTCGAGCAGTACTTC	TRBV6-5	TRBJ2-7	once	NA
CASSEYTLIRGPRGYTF	TGTGCCAGCAGTGAATACACTCTTATCAGGGGCCCTCGGGGCTACACCTTC	TRBV25-1	TRBJ1-2	NA	NA
CASSLVVGVVEKLFF	TGCGCCAGCAGCTTGGTGGTAGGGGTGGTCGAAAAACTGTTTTTT	TRBV5-1	TRBJ1-4	NA	NA
CASSAPGGRSNEQFF	TGTGCCAGCAGCGCTCCCGGCGGGAGATCGAATGAGCAGTTCTTC	TRBV28	TRBJ2-1	NA	TRBD2
CSVESPGQELAKNIQYF	TGCAGCGTTGAGAGCCCTGGACAGGAGCTAGCCAAAAACATTCAGTACTTC	TRBV29-1	TRBJ2-4	NA	TRBD1
CASSLGAYEQYF	TGTGCCAGCAGCTTGGGAGCCTACGAGCAGTACTTC	TRBV5-4	TRBJ2-7	NA	NA
CASSFAAGQGYQPQHF	TGTGCCAGCAGTTTTGCCGCGGGGCAGGGCTATCAGCCCCAGCATTTT	TRBV28	TRBJ1-5	NA	NA
CASSYSGQGAYNEQFF	TGTGCCAGCAGTTACTCCGGACAGGGGGCCTACAATGAGCAGTTCTTC	TRBV6-6	TRBJ2-1	NA	TRBD1
CASSPDSGDQPQHF	TGTGCCAGCAGTCCGGACAGTGGGGATCAGCCCCAGCATTTT	TRBV27	TRBJ1-5	NA	NA
CASSYRSRGPDTQYF	TGTGCCAGCAGTTACCGGTCCAGGGGTCCAGATACGCAGTATTTT	TRBV6-2/TRBV6-3	TRBJ2-3	NA	NA
CASSLTSGGKGTQYF	TGTGCCAGCAGCTTGACTAGCGGGGGCAAGGGGACCCAGTACTTC	TRBV13	TRBJ2-5	NA	TRBD2
CASTRTVLMNTEAFF	TGTGCCAGCACTCGGACAGTCCTTATGAACACTGAAGCTTTCTTT	TRBV28	TRBJ1-1	NA	NA
CVTTQGLIAQPQHF	TGTGTGACGACCCAGGGGCTGATAGCGCAGCCCCAGCATTTT	TRBV28	TRBJ1-5	NA	NA
CASSPTGGSYEQYF	TGCGCCAGCAGCCCGACAGGGGGCTCCTACGAGCAGTACTTC	TRBV5-1	TRBJ2-7	NA	TRBD1
CASSLYRTGLYEQYF	TGTGCCAGCTCCCTTTATCGGACAGGGTTGTACGAGCAGTACTTC	TRBV27	TRBJ2-7	once	TRBD1
CAITGTGSTDTQYF	TGTGCCATCACGGGTACCGGCTCCACAGATACGCAGTATTTT	TRBV10-3	TRBJ2-3	few	NA
CASSEDAGIHRNYGYTF	TGTGCCAGCAGCGAGGACGCCGGGATACATAGAAACTATGGCTACACCTTC	TRBV9	TRBJ1-2	NA	NA
CASSLGGGAFDEQFF	TGTGCCAGCAGCTTAGGCGGGGGGGCCTTTGATGAGCAGTTCTTC	TRBV7-9	TRBJ2-1	NA	TRBD2
CASSSPGLAGGNEQFF	TGTGCCAGCAGTTCGCCGGGACTAGCGGGAGGGAATGAGCAGTTCTTC	TRBV6-2/TRBV6-3	TRBJ2-1	NA	TRBD2
CASSWAGGPDEQYF	TGTGCCAGCAGCTGGGCGGGGGGCCCCGACGAGCAGTACTTC	TRBV5-4	TRBJ2-7	once	TRBD2
CASSLGSGGEKLFF	TGCGCCAGCAGCTTGGGAAGCGGGGGAGAAAAACTGTTTTTT	TRBV5-1	TRBJ1-4	NA	NA
CAISESRTGVGGYTF	TGTGCCATCAGTGAGTCACGGACAGGGGTAGGGGGCTACACCTTC	TRBV10-3	TRBJ1-2	NA	TRBD1
CASSLGVQARGTF	TGTGCCAGCAGCTTAGGTGTTCAGGCCAGGGGCACCTTC	TRBV7-9	TRBJ1-2	NA	NA
CASSQWSGGTYNEQFF	TGTGCCAGTAGCCAGTGGAGCGGGGGCACCTACAATGAGCAGTTCTTC	TRBV19	TRBJ2-1	NA	TRBD2
CASSYSISGFGYTF	TGTGCCAGCAGTTACTCGATTTCAGGGTTTGGCTACACCTTC	TRBV6-5	TRBJ1-2	NA	NA
CSASKQGQFF	TGCAGTGCTAGCAAGCAGGGGCAGTTCTTC	TRBV20-1	TRBJ2-1	once	NA
CASSQDHGTDYSPLHF	TGTGCCAGCAGCCAAGATCACGGGACAGACTATTCACCCCTCCACTTT	TRBV4-2	TRBJ1-6	NA	TRBD1
CASSLANSLYEQYF	TGCGCCAGCAGCTTGGCCAACAGCCTCTACGAGCAGTACTTC	TRBV5-1	TRBJ2-7	NA	NA
CASTKRDRAGGNTIYF	TGTGCCAGCACCAAGCGGGACAGGGCTGGAGGAAACACCATATATTTT	TRBV5-4	TRBJ1-3	NA	TRBD1
CASSRLAGTYEQYF	TGTGCCAGCAGTAGACTAGCGGGAACCTACGAGCAGTACTTC	TRBV6-5	TRBJ2-7	NA	TRBD2
CASSTWGGLYGYTF	TGTGCCAGCAGCACGTGGGGGGGCCTCTATGGCTACACCTTC	TRBV5-4	TRBJ1-2	NA	NA
CASISRGQYYGYTF	TGTGCCAGCATCAGCAGGGGGCAATACTATGGCTACACCTTC	TRBV6-6	TRBJ1-2	NA	TRBD1
CASSPSPAGEEKLFF	TGTGCCAGCAGCCCCTCCCCCGCCGGGGAAGAAAAACTGTTTTTT	TRBV7-9	TRBJ1-4	NA	NA
CASSIGTAVYGYTF	TGTGCCAGTAGTATCGGGACAGCAGTGTATGGCTACACCTTC	TRBV19	TRBJ1-2	NA	TRBD1
CASRLTGEETQYF	TGTGCCAGCAGGCTAACAGGGGAAGAGACCCAGTACTTC	TRBV7-9	TRBJ2-5	NA	TRBD1
CASSLETANYGYTF	TGCGCCAGCAGCTTGGAGACAGCGAACTATGGCTACACCTTC	TRBV5-1	TRBJ1-2	NA	NA
CASSFGRGGYLTDTQYF	TGCGCCAGCAGCTTCGGACGAGGGGGATACCTCACAGATACGCAGTATTTT	TRBV5-1	TRBJ2-3	NA	NA
CASSDYRGAGNTIYF	TGTGCCAGTAGCGATTACAGGGGCGCTGGAAACACCATATATTTT	TRBV19	TRBJ1-3	NA	TRBD1
CASGGSTDTQYF	TGTGCGAGTGGGGGCAGCACAGATACGCAGTATTTT	TRBV12-5	TRBJ2-3	once	NA
CASSYEGTGGMNEQYF	TGCGCCAGCAGCTACGAAGGGACAGGGGGTATGAACGAGCAGTACTTC	TRBV5-1	TRBJ2-7	NA	TRBD1
CASSVGQYNSPLHF	TGCGCCAGCAGCGTTGGACAGTATAATTCACCCCTCCACTTT	TRBV5-1	TRBJ1-6	NA	NA